This T cell receptor (beta chain) stems from a study of blood T cells in healthy people across ages (dated by TCRdb to the mid-2010s). Background for the entire study: In model experiments, roughly one uniquely barcoded TCR beta cDNA molecule per two T cells was captured by template switching. The study measured age-related changes in TCR beta repertoire diversity using deep sequencing normalized with unique cDNA molecular identifiers. The study analyzed two additional independent replicas of 1 million unique cDNA reads from the same blood draw for two donors, one aged 18 to 30 and one aged 80 or older. To avoid experimental bias, donors of different ages were distributed randomly across sequencing lanes. Donors were grouped into four age groups: young (average about 15 years), middle-aged (39), aged (around 60) and long-lived (around 82). The investigation overall reported the following: As age increased, observed TCR beta diversity per million T cells dropped in a roughly linear way, and a significant reduction was already evident by age 40. The CMV infection status of donors was not known, potentially confounding age-related changes in expanded clonotypes. Because profiling used bulk unsorted PBMCs, naive and antigen-experienced compartments could not be compared conclusively. Observed TCR beta diversity correlated strongly with the percentage of naive T cells measured by flow cytometry. Estimates of total diversity based on one million sequenced T cells were considered lower bounds and underestimates. The long-lived group showed more naive CD4+ T cells, fewer expanded clones and increased TCR diversity than the aged group, suggesting age selection.

The donors were 40 or so Caucasian individuals from Russia, aged roughly 6 to 100 years, who were systemically healthy. Each donor gave 8 to 10 milliliters of peripheral blood, drawn into EDTA-treated Vacutainer tubes. Ficoll-Paque density-gradient centrifugation was used to isolate PBMCs, with at least 6.5 million per sample. Trizol reagent was used to extract total RNA from the PBMCs, yielding at least 6 micrograms per sample. The percentages of naive CD45RAhigh/CD27high T cells were determined by flow cytometry on a PBMC aliquot from every donor. This clonotype turned up a few times. The antigen this receptor binds is unknown. No base qualities exist here, and no much larger clone lies one base off it. The library was produced with 5' RACE. TCRdb shows the sequencer as Illumina HiSeq 2500. A second PCR of roughly 7 to 11 cycles was performed with a sample-barcoded 5' primer and a J-beta primer mix. A template-switch 5' adaptor carrying 12 random nucleotides introduced a unique molecular identifier onto each TCR beta cDNA molecule. Each sample yielded at least 2.5 million CDR3-containing paired-end reads. First-strand cDNA was synthesized from all RNA with the Mint cDNA synthesis kit, primed by a TRBC-specific oligonucleotide. After uracil-DNA glycosylase treatment, a first 18-cycle PCR used universal primers M1SS and BC2_uni_R on all cDNA. The original methods were these. Each sample was normalized by randomly selecting 1 million high-quality reads, each carrying a distinct molecular identifier. Instead of being binned into consensus sequences, reads with shared molecular identifiers were discarded. CDR3 identification, clonotype clustering and error correction used MiTCR with a Q25 quality threshold and the strictest error-elimination algorithm. Lower-bound total TCR beta diversity was estimated with a nonparametric unseen species model using Euler transformation. Using fastp trimming at Q25 and MiXCR clonotype assembly, TCRdb reanalyzed the public sequencing data and kept in-frame beta chains. Every distinct CDR3 protein forms one entry, paired with its most common genes and DNA. TCRdb, rather than the study authors, made the V and J calls. Counted in this sample were 910,000 or so distinct CDR3 sequences; roughly 51% of them appeared once. The top ten constitute about 21% of the sample.

Looking up the germline V gene yields CDR1 MDHEN and CDR2 SYDVKM. A distance of 19 bases separates the germline ends of V and J, which lose 6 bases and 1 base respectively. The CDR3 spans 16 residues, from the cysteine through the phenylalanine. Here the CDR3 DNA is all that survives: 48 bases in frame from base 1. Specimen: blood. In this chain, TRBV28 is recombined with TRBJ2-7, with the D assignment possibly TRBD1 or TRBD2, given 5 matching bases for each. This TCR came from a woman between 55 and 75 years old in good health. CDR3 reads: CASRPHPGTDSYEQYF. The bases are TGTGCCAGCAGACCCCACCCCGGGACGGATTCCTACGAGCAGTACTTC.